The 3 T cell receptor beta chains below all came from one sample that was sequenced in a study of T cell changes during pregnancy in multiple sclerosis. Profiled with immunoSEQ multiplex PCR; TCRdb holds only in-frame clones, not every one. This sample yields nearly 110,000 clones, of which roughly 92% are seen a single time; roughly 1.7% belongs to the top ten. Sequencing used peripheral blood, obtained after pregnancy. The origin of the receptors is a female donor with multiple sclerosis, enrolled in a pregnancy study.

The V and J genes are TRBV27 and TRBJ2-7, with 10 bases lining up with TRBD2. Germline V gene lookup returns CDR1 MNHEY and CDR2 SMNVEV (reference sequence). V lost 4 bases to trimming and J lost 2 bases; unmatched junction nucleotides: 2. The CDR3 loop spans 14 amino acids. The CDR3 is CASSSGLAAYEQYF. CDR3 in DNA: TGTGCCAGCAGTTCCGGACTAGCGGCCTACGAGCAGTACTTC.

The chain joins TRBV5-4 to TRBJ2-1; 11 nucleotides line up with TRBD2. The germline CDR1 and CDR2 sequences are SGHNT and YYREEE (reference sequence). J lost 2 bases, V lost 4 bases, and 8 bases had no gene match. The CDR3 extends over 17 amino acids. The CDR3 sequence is CASSIPLAGATYNEQFF. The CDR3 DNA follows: TGTGCCAGCAGCATCCCACTAGCGGGAGCGACCTACAATGAGCAGTTCTTC. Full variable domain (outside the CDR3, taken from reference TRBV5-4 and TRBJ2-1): ETGVTQSPTHLIKTRGQQVTLRCSSQSGHNTVSWYQQALGQGPQFIFQYYREEENGRGNFPPRFSGLQFPNYSSELNVNALELDDSALYLCASSIPLAGATYNEQFFGPGTRLTVL.

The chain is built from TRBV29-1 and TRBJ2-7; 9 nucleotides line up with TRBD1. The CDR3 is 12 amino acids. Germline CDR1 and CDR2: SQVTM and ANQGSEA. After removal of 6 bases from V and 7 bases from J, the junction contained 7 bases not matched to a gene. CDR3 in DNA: TGCAGCGTAGGACAGGGGCTGGGGGAGCAGTACTTC. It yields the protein CSVGQGLGEQYF.